This TCR beta chain was identified during a study of blood T cell repertoires in COVID-19. Across the whole study: Donors in the United States, Italy and Spain gave samples during acute or convalescent COVID-19. PBMCs, B-cell-depleted T cells, or T cells were the source of the cDNA or gDNA that made up the material.

V was trimmed by 10 bases and J by 6 bases, leaving 13 bases between them. Germline V gene lookup returns CDR1 SGHTA and CDR2 FQGNSA. The CDR3 covers 12 residues. In the study's own analysis: By means of reference gene primer amplification, nucleated cell counts were estimated. Clones were sequenced by immunoSEQ multiplex PCR, and TCRdb holds only the in-frame ones, with some missing. Clone size and the V and J calls come from that table; the DNA yielded D and trimming. Of about 58,000 clones in the sample, more than 85% were seen once. The chain recombines TRBV7-2 with TRBJ2-1; no clear D. Sequencing was done on a sample of peripheral blood. The TCR was taken from a woman in her 70s with active COVID-19. The CDR3 is CATTIPLNEQFF. The CDR3 DNA follows: TGTGCCACCACAATCCCGCTCAATGAGCAGTTCTTC.